The T cell receptor (beta chain) described here comes from a study of post-analysis software for immune sequencing data. General observations from the study: Those with multiple sclerosis, the patient group, showed significantly lower normalized Chao1 diversity than controls. Roughly five TRBV segments appeared more often in patients than in controls, and TRBV5-6, TRBV5-1 and TRBV20-1 were among these.

TCR beta cDNA libraries had unique molecular identifiers. In TCRdb, the PCR reads were re-called with MiXCR into one record per CDR3 protein. The data show 750,000 to 950,000 distinct CDR3 sequences, with around 53% seen just once and approximately 4.4% held by the top ten. The length of the CDR3 is 15 residues. V dropped 6 bases and J dropped 3; count of bases not matched to a gene: 11. This clonotype has a handful of counts. Its target is not known. This clonotype originated in a girl aged 10 to 17 with multiple sclerosis. The V and J genes are TRBV12-3 or TRBV12-4 and TRBJ2-7, with 7 bases that match TRBD2. Sequencing was done on a sample of blood. The chain's CDR3 is CASSPGGLGVYEQYF. CDR3 DNA sequence: TGTGCCAGCAGCCCGGGGGGTCTAGGGGTCTACGAGCAGTACTTC.